This entry concerns a single T cell receptor beta chain. Clones were read by immunoSEQ multiplex PCR, and TCRdb kept only the in-frame ones, dropping some. This sample has about 67,000 clones, with about 90% found just once. This record comes from a study of T cell changes during pregnancy in multiple sclerosis. Unmatched junction bases numbered 11, after V lost 0 bases and J lost 7 bases. The CDR3 spans 18 residues. Germline loops: CDR1 SGHRS, CDR2 YFSETQ. The sequence derives from a female donor with multiple sclerosis, enrolled in a pregnancy study. The chain combines TRBV5-1 with TRBJ2-1, with 12 bases that match TRBD2. Sequenced here: peripheral blood, sampled after pregnancy. The CDR3 sequence: CASSLGLAGALGSNEQFF. The CDR3 bases are TGCGCCAGCAGCTTGGGACTAGCGGGAGCCTTGGGTAGTAATGAGCAGTTCTTC.